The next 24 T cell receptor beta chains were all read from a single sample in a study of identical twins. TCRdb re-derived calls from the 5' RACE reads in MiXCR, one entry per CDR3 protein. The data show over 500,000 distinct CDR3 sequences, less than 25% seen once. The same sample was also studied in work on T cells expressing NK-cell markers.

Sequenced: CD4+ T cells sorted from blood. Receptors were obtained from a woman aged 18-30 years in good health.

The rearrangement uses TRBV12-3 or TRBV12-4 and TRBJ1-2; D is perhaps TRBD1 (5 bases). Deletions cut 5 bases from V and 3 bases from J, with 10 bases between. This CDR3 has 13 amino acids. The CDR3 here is CASSLRGYYGYTF. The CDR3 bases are TGTGCCAGCAGTCTGAGGGGATACTATGGCTACACCTTC.

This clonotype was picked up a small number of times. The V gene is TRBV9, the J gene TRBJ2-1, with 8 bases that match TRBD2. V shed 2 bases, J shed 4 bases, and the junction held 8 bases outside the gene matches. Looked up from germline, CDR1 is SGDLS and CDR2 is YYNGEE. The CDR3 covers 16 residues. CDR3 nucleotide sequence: TGTGCCAGCAGCGTCCGGGGGACGGGGGGGTACAATGAGCAGTTCTTC. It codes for CASSVRGTGGYNEQFF. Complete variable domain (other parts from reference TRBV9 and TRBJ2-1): DSGVTQTPKHLITATGQRVTLRCSPRSGDLSVYWYQQSLDQGLQFLIQYYNGEERAKGNILERFSAQQFPDLHSELNLSSLELGDSALYFCASSVRGTGGYNEQFFGPGTRLTVL.

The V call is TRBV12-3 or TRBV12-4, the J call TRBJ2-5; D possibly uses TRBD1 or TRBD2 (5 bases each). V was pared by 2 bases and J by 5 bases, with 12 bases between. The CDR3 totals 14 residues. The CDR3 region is CASSLRRDGETQYF. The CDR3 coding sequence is TGTGCCAGCAGTTTAAGACGGGACGGGGAGACCCAGTACTTC.

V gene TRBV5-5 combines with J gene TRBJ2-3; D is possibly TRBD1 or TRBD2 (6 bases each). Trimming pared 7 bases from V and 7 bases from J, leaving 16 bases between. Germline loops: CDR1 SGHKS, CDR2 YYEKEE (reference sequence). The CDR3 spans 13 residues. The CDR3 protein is CASAGPRGHTQYF. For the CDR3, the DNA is TGTGCCAGCGCGGGGCCCAGGGGACATACGCAGTATTTT.

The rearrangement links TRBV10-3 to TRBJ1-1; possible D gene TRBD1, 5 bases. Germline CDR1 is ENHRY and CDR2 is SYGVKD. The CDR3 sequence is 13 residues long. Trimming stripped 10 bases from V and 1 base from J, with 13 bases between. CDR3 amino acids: CATSGTENTEAFF. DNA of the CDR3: TGTGCCACGTCCGGGACGGAGAACACTGAAGCTTTCTTT.

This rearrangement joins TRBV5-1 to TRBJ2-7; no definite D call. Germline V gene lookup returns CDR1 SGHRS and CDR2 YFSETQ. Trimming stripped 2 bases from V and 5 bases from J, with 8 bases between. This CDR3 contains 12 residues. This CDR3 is CASSFNEHEQYF. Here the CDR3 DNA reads TGCGCCAGCAGCTTCAATGAACACGAGCAGTACTTC.

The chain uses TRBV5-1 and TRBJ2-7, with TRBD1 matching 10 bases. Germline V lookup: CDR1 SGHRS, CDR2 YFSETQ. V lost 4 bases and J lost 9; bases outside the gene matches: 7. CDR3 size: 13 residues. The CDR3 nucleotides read TGCGCCAGCAGCCCGGGACAGGGGTACCGGCAGTACTTC. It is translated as CASSPGQGYRQYF.

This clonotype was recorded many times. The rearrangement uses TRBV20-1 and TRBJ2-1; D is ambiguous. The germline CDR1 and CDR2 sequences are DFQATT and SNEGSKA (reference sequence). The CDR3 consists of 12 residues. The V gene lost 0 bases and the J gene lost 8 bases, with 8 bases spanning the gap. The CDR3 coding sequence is TGCAGTGCTAGAGATACAACCGATGAGCAGTTCTTC. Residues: CSARDTTDEQFF.

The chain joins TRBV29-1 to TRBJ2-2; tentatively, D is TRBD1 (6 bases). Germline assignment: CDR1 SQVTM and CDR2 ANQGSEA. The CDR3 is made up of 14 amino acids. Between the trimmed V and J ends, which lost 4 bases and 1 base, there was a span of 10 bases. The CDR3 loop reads CSVGDTLNTGELFF. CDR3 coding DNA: TGCAGCGTTGGGGACACCCTGAACACCGGGGAGCTGTTTTTT.

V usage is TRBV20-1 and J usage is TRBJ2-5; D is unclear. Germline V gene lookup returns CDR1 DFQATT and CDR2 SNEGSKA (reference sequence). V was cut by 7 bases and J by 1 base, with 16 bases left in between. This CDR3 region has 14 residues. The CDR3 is CSVGEVYSQETQYF. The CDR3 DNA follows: TGCAGTGTCGGAGAGGTCTACAGCCAAGAGACCCAGTACTTC.

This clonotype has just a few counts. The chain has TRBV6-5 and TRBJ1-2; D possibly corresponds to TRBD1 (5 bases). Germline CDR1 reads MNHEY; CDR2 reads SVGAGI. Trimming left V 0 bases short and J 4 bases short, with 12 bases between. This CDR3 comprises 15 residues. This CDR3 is CASSYSAGTGYGYTF. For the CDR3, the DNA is TGTGCCAGCAGTTACTCCGCAGGGACGGGCTATGGCTACACCTTC.

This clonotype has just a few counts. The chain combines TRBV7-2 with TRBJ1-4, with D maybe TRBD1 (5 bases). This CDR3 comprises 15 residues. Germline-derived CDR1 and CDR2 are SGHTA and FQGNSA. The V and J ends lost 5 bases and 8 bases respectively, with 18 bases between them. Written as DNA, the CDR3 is TGTGCCAGCAGCCCCGCGGGGGATAGATGGGAAAAACTGTTTTTT. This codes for CASSPAGDRWEKLFF.

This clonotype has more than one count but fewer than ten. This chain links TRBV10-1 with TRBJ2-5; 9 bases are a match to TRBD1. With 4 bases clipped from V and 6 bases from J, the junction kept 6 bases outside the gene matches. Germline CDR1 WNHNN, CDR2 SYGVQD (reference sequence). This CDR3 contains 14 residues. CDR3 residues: CASSAYRGRQTQYF. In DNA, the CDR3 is TGCGCCAGCAGTGCTTACAGGGGGCGGCAGACCCAGTACTTC.

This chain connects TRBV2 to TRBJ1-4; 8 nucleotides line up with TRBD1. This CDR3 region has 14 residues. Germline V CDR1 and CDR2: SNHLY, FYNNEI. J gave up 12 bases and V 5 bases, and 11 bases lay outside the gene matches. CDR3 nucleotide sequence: TGTGCCAGCAGTCTCCGGGACAGGTCTATGGAACTGTTTTTT. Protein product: CASSLRDRSMELFF.

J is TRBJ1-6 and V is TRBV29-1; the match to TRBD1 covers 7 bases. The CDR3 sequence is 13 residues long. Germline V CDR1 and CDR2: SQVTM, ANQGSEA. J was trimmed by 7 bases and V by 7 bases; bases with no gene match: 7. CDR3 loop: CSAITGANSPLHF. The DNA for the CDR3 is TGCAGCGCTATTACAGGGGCCAATTCACCCCTCCACTTT.

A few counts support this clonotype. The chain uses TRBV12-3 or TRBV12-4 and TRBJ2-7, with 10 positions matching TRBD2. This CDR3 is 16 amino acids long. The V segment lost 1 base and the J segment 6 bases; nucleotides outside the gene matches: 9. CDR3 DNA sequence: TGTGCCAGCAGTTTAGGGGGGGGAGCGGGAGGGCGCGAGCAGTACTTC. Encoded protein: CASSLGGGAGGREQYF.

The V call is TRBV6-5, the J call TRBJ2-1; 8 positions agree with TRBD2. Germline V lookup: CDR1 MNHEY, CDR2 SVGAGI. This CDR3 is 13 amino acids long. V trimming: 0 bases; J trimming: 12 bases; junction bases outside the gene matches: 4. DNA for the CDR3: TGTGCCAGCAGTTACTCCCCGGGGGGGACGCAGTTCTTC. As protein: CASSYSPGGTQFF.

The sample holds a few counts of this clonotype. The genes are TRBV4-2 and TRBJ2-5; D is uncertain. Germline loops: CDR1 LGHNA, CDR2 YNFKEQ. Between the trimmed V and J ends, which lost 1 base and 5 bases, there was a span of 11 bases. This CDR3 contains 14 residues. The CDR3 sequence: CASSQVGVVETQYF. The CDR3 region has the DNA TGTGCCAGCAGCCAAGTTGGCGTGGTGGAGACCCAGTACTTC.

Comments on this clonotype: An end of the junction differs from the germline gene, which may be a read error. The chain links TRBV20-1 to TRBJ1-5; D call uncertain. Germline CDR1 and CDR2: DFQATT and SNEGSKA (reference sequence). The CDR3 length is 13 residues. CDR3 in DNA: TGCAGTGCGAGAGGCGTAGTCAATCAGCCCCAGCATTTT. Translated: CSARGVVNQPQHF.

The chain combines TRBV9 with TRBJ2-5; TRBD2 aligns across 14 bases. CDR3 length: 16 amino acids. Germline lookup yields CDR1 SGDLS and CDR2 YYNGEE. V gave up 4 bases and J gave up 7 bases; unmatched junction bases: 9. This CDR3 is CASSLGTSGSFVTQYF. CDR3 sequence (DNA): TGTGCCAGCAGCCTAGGGACTAGCGGGAGCTTCGTGACCCAGTACTTC. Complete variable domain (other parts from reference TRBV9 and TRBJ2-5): DSGVTQTPKHLITATGQRVTLRCSPRSGDLSVYWYQQSLDQGLQFLIQYYNGEERAKGNILERFSAQQFPDLHSELNLSSLELGDSALYFCASSLGTSGSFVTQYFGPGTRLLVL.

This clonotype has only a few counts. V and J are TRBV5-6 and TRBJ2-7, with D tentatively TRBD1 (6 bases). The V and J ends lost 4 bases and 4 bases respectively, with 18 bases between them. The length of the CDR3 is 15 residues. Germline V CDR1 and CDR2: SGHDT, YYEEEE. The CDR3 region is CASSLYGGRNYEQYF. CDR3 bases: TGTGCCAGCAGCCTATATGGGGGCAGAAATTACGAGCAGTACTTC.

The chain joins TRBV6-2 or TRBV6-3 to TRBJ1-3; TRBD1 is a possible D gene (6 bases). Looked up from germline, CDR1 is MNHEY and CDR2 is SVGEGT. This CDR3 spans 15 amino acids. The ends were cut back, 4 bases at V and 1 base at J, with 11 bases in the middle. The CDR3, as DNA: TGTGCCAGCAGTTCCGCGGGGGCGTCTGGAAACACCATATATTTT. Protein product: CASSSAGASGNTIYF.

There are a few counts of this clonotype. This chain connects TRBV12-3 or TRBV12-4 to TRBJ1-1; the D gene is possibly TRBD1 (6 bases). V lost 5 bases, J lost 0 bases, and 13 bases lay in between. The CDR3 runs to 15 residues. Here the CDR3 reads CASSKQGLLNTEAFF. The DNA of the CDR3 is TGTGCCAGCAGTAAACAGGGCCTCTTGAACACTGAAGCTTTCTTT.

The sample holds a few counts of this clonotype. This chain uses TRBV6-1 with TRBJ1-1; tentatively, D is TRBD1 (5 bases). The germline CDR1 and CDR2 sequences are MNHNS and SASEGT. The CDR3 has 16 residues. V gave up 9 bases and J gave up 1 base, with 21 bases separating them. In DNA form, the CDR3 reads TGTGCCAGTCAGCGGGCCCTAGCAGGGACGAACACTGAAGCTTTCTTT. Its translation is CASQRALAGTNTEAFF.